The T cell receptor beta chain described here comes from a study of cytomegalovirus exposure and HLA in healthy donors. Broader study findings: Generally TCR sequences proved uncommon, though certain public TCRs appeared in numerous donors.

Trimming took 5 bases from V and 6 from J; bases not matched to a gene: 5. The germline CDR1 and CDR2 sequences are MNHEY and SMNVEV (reference sequence). The CDR3 loop spans 13 amino acids. Method: immunoSEQ multiplex PCR; TCRdb's copy keeps in-frame clones and lacks some. Here the sample spans about 360,000 clones, more than 80% being singletons. The validation cohort, a group of some 120 subjects, included the donors and was separate from the roughly 700-subject first cohort. Comments on this clone: Its antigen is currently unknown.

The sequence was obtained from a woman aged 18-29 years in good health and CMV-seronegative. The sequencing sample was made of PBMCs. This chain joins TRBV27 and TRBJ2-3, with TRBD1 identical over 7 bases. For the CDR3, the DNA is TGTGCCAGCAGTCAGACAGGGACCGATACGCAGTATTTT. Translation gives CASSQTGTDTQYF.